Listed below are T cell receptor beta chains from one sample, sequenced in a study of human T cells and chemical hapten exposure. TCRdb ran MiXCR on the RACE reads and lists one entry per CDR3 protein. In the table there are about 120,000 distinct CDR3 sequences, approximately 15% of which are singletons. The sequencing here drew on whole blood, taken in connection with sensitization to the hapten diphenylcyclopropenone (DPC). The receptors stem from a woman in her late teens or twenties with alopecia areata. Some clones in this sample may be carry-over from other donors' samples. Each CDR3 is given without its conserved first and last residue.

V gene,CDR3 protein
TRBV5-4,ASSSIVPGQLMGNYGYT
TRBV6-2/TRBV6-3,ASSYSGPMNQPQH
TRBV4-1,ASSLSDRGFYNEQF
TRBV6-1,ASSPQGAWNYGYT
TRBV5-4,ASSLRQGPGYT
TRBV7-2,ASSLVSGQAF
TRBV12-3/TRBV12-4,ASSSERLAKNIQY
TRBV4-2,ASSTRRARAETQY
TRBV6-5,ASSYSRTQDNEQF
TRBV5-1,ASNPTGRSPEAF
TRBV9,ASSAGGTGYVPSSYNEQF